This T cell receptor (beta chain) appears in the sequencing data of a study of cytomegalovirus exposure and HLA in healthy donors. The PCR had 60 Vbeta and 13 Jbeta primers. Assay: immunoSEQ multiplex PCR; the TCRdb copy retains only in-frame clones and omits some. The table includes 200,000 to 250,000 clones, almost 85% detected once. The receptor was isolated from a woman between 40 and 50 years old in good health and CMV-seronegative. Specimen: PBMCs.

The CDR3 DNA is TGTGCCAGCAGTCAACAGGGGCAAATACCTGAAGCTTTCTTT. This encodes CASSQQGQIPEAFF. J is TRBJ1-1 and V is TRBV2; 7 bases map to TRBD1. Losses at the gene ends were 5 bases for V and 6 bases for J; bases not matched to a gene: 9. The CDR3 has 14 amino acids. CDR1 and CDR2 from the germline V gene are SNHLY and FYNNEI. The whole variable domain, filled in from reference TRBV2 and TRBJ1-1, reads EPEVTQTPSHQVTQMGQEVILRCVPISNHLYFYWYRQILGQKVEFLVSFYNNEISEKSEIFDDQFSVERPDGSNFTLKIRSTKLEDSAMYFCASSQQGQIPEAFFGQGTRLTVV.